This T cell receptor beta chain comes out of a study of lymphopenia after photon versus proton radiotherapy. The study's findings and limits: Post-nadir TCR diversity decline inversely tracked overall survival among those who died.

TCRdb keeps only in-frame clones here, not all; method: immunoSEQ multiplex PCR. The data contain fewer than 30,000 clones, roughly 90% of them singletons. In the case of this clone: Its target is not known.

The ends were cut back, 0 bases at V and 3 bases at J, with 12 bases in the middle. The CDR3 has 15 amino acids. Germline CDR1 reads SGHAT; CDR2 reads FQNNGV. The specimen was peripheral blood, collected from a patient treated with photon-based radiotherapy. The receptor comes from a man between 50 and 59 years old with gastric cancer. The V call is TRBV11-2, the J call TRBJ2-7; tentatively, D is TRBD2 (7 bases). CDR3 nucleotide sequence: TGTGCCAGCAGCTTAGAAGGGGGGGCCTACTACGAGCAGTACGTC. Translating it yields CASSLEGGAYYEQYV.